The rows below give T cell receptor beta chains drawn from one sample of a study of STAT5B mutations in CD4+ large granular lymphocyte leukemia. Clones were read by immunoSEQ multiplex PCR, and TCRdb kept only the in-frame ones, dropping some. This table has about 45,000 clones, just over 85% appearing once. Sequences were obtained from CD4+ T cells from blood buffy coats. These receptors were taken from a human donor in good health. CDR3s leave out the opening cysteine and the closing phenylalanine or tryptophan.

TRBV7-2,TRBJ2-2,ASSLVSATAGELF
TRBV5-1,TRBJ2-7,ASSLEFGTAPYEQY
TRBV7-2,TRBJ2-7,ASQTRGDSYEQY
TRBV7-3,TRBJ2-5,ASSPQGVQETQY
TRBV7-9,TRBJ1-3,ASSLGTALGGSGNTIY
TRBV7-3,TRBJ2-7,ASSNTSKGYEQY
TRBV6-1,TRBJ2-4,ASTLTEDIQY
TRBV7-3,TRBJ2-6,ASSRSSGANVLT
TRBV11-2,TRBJ1-2,ASSLGESGGGYT
TRBV6-1,TRBJ1-3,ASSAQGTGNTIY